These T cell receptor beta chains were read from a single sample in a study of T cell responses to AZD1222 COVID-19 vaccine. Profiled with immunoSEQ multiplex PCR; TCRdb holds only in-frame clones, not every one. The sample carries approximately 110,000 clones, about 91% recorded once. The sequencing used peripheral blood, collected 28 days after the second AZD1222 dose. All receptors come from an adult who received the AZD1222 COVID-19 vaccine. Both conserved end residues are part of each CDR3. Fields, in order: D gene, J gene, V gene, clone size, CDR3 DNA, CDR3 protein. A D gene is named only where the DNA matches it firmly. The listing skips clone size in some rows; elsewhere it reads once, few, many or a size class.

D: -; J: TRBJ2-7; V: TRBV6-6; size: -; DNA: TGTGCCAGCAGTATCCTCGGCAGGACTTACGAGCAGTACTTC; CDR3: CASSILGRTYEQYF
D: -; J: TRBJ1-6; V: TRBV6-6; size: -; DNA: TGTGCCAGCAGTTACTCGGCAGCGACCCAGTCACCCCTCCACTTT; CDR3: CASSYSAATQSPLHF
D: -; J: TRBJ1-2; V: TRBV3-1/TRBV3-2; size: -; DNA: TGTGCCAGCAGCCAAGAGGAAACAGGGAATGGCTACACCTTC; CDR3: CASSQEETGNGYTF
D: TRBD1; J: TRBJ2-3; V: TRBV27; size: -; DNA: TGTGCCAGCAGTCCTCGGACAGGGCTGGGGGATACGCAGTATTTT; CDR3: CASSPRTGLGDTQYF
D: -; J: TRBJ2-5; V: TRBV7-8; size: -; DNA: TGTGCCAGCAGCTTAGCTGAGGCCCAGTACTTC; CDR3: CASSLAEAQYF
D: -; J: TRBJ1-1; V: TRBV14; size: -; DNA: TGTGCCAGCAGCCAAAAGTCGGTAAACACTGAAGCTTTCTTT; CDR3: CASSQKSVNTEAFF
D: -; J: TRBJ2-1; V: TRBV29-1; size: -; DNA: TGCAGCGTTGAACAACAGGCGGGTCCCGAGCAGTTCTTC; CDR3: CSVEQQAGPEQFF
D: TRBD1; J: TRBJ2-7; V: TRBV11-1; size: once; DNA: TGTGCCAGCCAGAACCGGGACAGGACCTACGAGCAGTACTTC; CDR3: CASQNRDRTYEQYF
D: -; J: TRBJ1-1; V: TRBV3-1/TRBV3-2; size: few; DNA: TGTGCCAGCAGCCAAGTAAACACTGAAGCTTTCTTT; CDR3: CASSQVNTEAFF
D: -; J: TRBJ1-3; V: TRBV10-2; size: -; DNA: TGCGCCAGCACTCACCCAGGGCTCTCTGGAAACACCATATATTTT; CDR3: CASTHPGLSGNTIYF